The next 5 T cell receptor beta chains were all read from a single sample in a study of T cells after yellow fever vaccination. TCRdb re-analysed the 5' RACE reads in MiXCR, keeping a single row per CDR3 protein. The sample includes hundreds of thousands of distinct CDR3 sequences, over 9% of them seen just once. The specimen comprised PBMCs, sampled on the day of the yellow fever booster vaccination. The source is a young man who received the YFV17D yellow fever vaccine.

V and J are TRBV29-1 and TRBJ2-1; a possible D gene is TRBD2 (6 bases). Trimming pared 7 bases from V and 1 base from J, leaving 11 bases between. This CDR3 has 13 residues. CDR1 is SQVTM and CDR2 is ANQGSEA in the germline V gene. In DNA form, the CDR3 reads TGCAGCGCGGGAGATAGATCCTACAATGAGCAGTTCTTC. Translating gives CSAGDRSYNEQFF.

The CDR3 loop is CASSFRSRAPGEQYF. In DNA, the CDR3 is TGTGCCAGCAGCTTCCGGAGCAGGGCCCCTGGCGAGCAGTACTTC. J is TRBJ2-7 and V is TRBV5-6; maybe TRBD1 (5 bases). This CDR3 region has 15 residues. V was clipped by 2 bases and J by 6 bases, with 18 bases between them. Germline CDR1 and CDR2: SGHDT and YYEEEE.

This clonotype was observed a handful of times. The genes are TRBV11-2 and TRBJ2-2; a weak D match, TRBD1 (6 bases). CDR1 is SGHAT and CDR2 is FQNNGV in the germline V gene. The CDR3 length is 16 residues. Deletions cut 5 bases from V and 3 bases from J, with 16 bases between. Here the CDR3 reads CASSPWTAEYTGELFF. CDR3 sequence (DNA): TGTGCCAGCAGCCCCTGGACAGCTGAGTACACCGGGGAGCTGTTTTTT.

The chain combines TRBV6-5 with TRBJ2-3, with D possibly matching TRBD1 (6 bases). The CDR3 extends over 18 amino acids. The V gene lost 0 bases and the J gene lost 1 base, with 17 bases spanning the gap. Per the germline V gene, CDR1 is MNHEY and CDR2 is SVGAGI. The CDR3 loop is CASSYSRQVPLGTDTQYF. Written as DNA, the CDR3 is TGTGCCAGCAGTTACTCTAGACAGGTCCCGTTGGGCACAGATACGCAGTATTTT.

This clonotype was detected a few times. The chain joins TRBV3-1 to TRBJ2-7, with a weak D call TRBD2 (6 bases). Per the germline V gene, CDR1 is LGHDT and CDR2 is YNNKEL (reference sequence). This CDR3 has 13 residues. Trimming took off 6 bases at V and 4 bases at J, with 13 bases between the two ends. Here the CDR3 reads CASSRGGEYEQYF. The CDR3 bases are TGTGCCAGCAGTCGGGGCGGGGAGTACGAGCAGTACTTC.